This section outlines one T cell receptor beta chain sequence together with its context. The antigen is not known. The source of the sample is a study of cytomegalovirus exposure and HLA in healthy donors. Findings and caveats of the study: TCR beta sequences reportedly predicted the HLA-A and HLA-B alleles of most subjects accurately. Likely technical artifact: a cluster of highly shared sequence variants. Productive rates of about 90% or about 30% were seen for most TCR beta V segments in an earlier analysis. Three CMV-associated chains proved CMV antigen-specific in vitro.

The study ran its PCR with 60 Vbeta and 13 Jbeta primers. Method: immunoSEQ multiplex PCR; TCRdb's copy keeps in-frame clones and lacks some. Its listing shows just over 150,000 clones. Germline loops: CDR1 MNHEY, CDR2 SMNVEV (reference sequence). V was clipped by 3 bases and J by 4 bases, with 13 bases between them. This CDR3 has 14 residues. Sequenced material: PBMCs. This TCR came from a man under 40 in good health and CMV-seronegative. This chain connects TRBV27 to TRBJ2-7; TRBD1 might be the D (7 bases). CDR3 DNA sequence: TGTGCCAGCAGTTTCGCGGGACAGATATACGAGCAGTACTTC. This sequence encodes CASSFAGQIYEQYF.